This is a list of T cell receptor beta chains from one sample in a study of blood T cell repertoires in COVID-19. TCRdb's table, derived via immunoSEQ multiplex PCR, lists solely in-frame clones and lacks some. This table has roughly 300,000 clones, about 89% appearing once. The specimen sequenced was peripheral blood. The receptors derive from a woman aged 45-65 years who had recovered from COVID-19. The CDR3 runs from the conserved cysteine through the conserved F or W. Fields, in order: V gene, D gene, J gene, clone size, CDR3 length, CDR3 DNA, CDR3 protein. The D gene is left open where the match is weak. The size of a clone is reported for some rows only, either as once, few or many, or as a class for expanded clones.

TRBV6-1	TRBD1	TRBJ1-1	.	14	TGTGCCAGCAGTGAAGCGGGAGGAGGGGGCGAAGCTTTCTTT	CASSEAGGGGEAFF
TRBV4-1	TRBD2	TRBJ2-1	.	18	TGCGCCAGCAGCTTCGGGACTAGCGGGAGGGGCTCCTACAATGAGCAGTTCTTC	CASSFGTSGRGSYNEQFF
TRBV6-2/TRBV6-3	.	TRBJ2-5	.	16	TGTGCCAGCAGTTACTCGGGGAAGGGAGGCGGGGAGACCCAGTACTTC	CASSYSGKGGGETQYF
TRBV20-1	.	TRBJ1-6	.	15	TGCAGTGCTAGTTCCGGGGTCTCCTATAATTCACCCCTCCACTTT	CSASSGVSYNSPLHF
TRBV27	TRBD1	TRBJ2-7	once	15	TGTGCCAGCAGTTTCCAGGGGACAGGGGGGGACGAGCAGTACTTC	CASSFQGTGGDEQYF
TRBV30	TRBD1	TRBJ1-5	.	16	TGTGCCTGGAGCGTTACAGGGGGTCTCAGCAATCAGCCCCAGCATTTT	CAWSVTGGLSNQPQHF
TRBV7-9	.	TRBJ1-4	.	13	TGTGCCAGCAGCTTAGCTACAGGGCGAAAACTGTTTTTT	CASSLATGRKLFF
TRBV6-5	.	TRBJ1-2	.	14	TGTGCCAGCAGTTACCGGACTGAGGGCTATGGCTACACCTTC	CASSYRTEGYGYTF
TRBV29-1	.	TRBJ1-1	once	13	TGCAGCGTTGATGACGGGATGAACACTGAAGCTTTCTTT	CSVDDGMNTEAFF
TRBV11-2	.	TRBJ1-3	.	14	TGTGCCAGCAGCACCGGTGTCTCTGGAAACACCATATATTTT	CASSTGVSGNTIYF
TRBV5-4	TRBD1	TRBJ2-7	.	14	TGTGCCAGCAGCGGGACACAGGGGGGCCACGAGCAGTACTTC	CASSGTQGGHEQYF
TRBV15	.	TRBJ1-6	once	19	TGTGCCACCAGCAGAGATCGAAGACGCTCTGGACAGCAAAATTCACCCCTCCACTTT	CATSRDRRRSGQQNSPLHF
TRBV6-5	TRBD1	TRBJ1-2	.	15	TGTGCCAGCAGCCCCCAACCAGGGGACAGTCGTGGCTACACCTTC	CASSPQPGDSRGYTF
TRBV6-2/TRBV6-3	.	TRBJ1-1	once	15	TGTGCCAGCAGTTACTCGAGCAGGGGTTACACTGAAGCTTTCTTT	CASSYSSRGYTEAFF
TRBV27	.	TRBJ1-6	.	12	TGTGCCAGCGGAGAGGTAAATTCACCCCTCCACTTT	CASGEVNSPLHF
TRBV5-1	TRBD2	TRBJ2-1	.	17	TGCGCCAGCAGCCTGATCGGATCTAGCGGGGTTAAAAATGAGCAGTTCTTC	CASSLIGSSGVKNEQFF
TRBV12-3/TRBV12-4	.	TRBJ2-2	.	12	TGTGCCAGCACCCAATACACCGGGGAGCTGTTTTTT	CASTQYTGELFF
TRBV3-1/TRBV3-2	.	TRBJ2-7	.	14	TGTGCCAGCAGCCAAGCGAGAGGGAGGTACGAGCAGTACTTC	CASSQARGRYEQYF
TRBV4-2	TRBD1	TRBJ1-2	.	15	TGTGCCAGCAGCCAAGGGGACAGGGATAACTATGGCTACACCTTC	CASSQGDRDNYGYTF
TRBV28	.	TRBJ1-4	.	14	TGTGCCAGCAGAACAGGCGGTGCCGGCGAAAAACTGTTTTTT	CASRTGGAGEKLFF
TRBV7-9	.	TRBJ2-7	.	16	TGTGCCAGCAGCCCACCCGGGACCATAGCGGTCGTCGAGCAGTACTTC	CASSPPGTIAVVEQYF
TRBV7-2	TRBD1	TRBJ2-3	.	15	TGTGCCAGCCGTTACGGGACAGGCTTTTCAGATACGCAGTATTTT	CASRYGTGFSDTQYF
TRBV5-1	TRBD2	TRBJ2-5	once	13	TGCGCCAGCAGAGCGGGAGGCGGGGAGACCCAGTACTTC	CASRAGGGETQYF
TRBV7-2	.	TRBJ1-2	.	13	TGTGCCAGCAGCCCGGACATTGACTATGGCTACACCTTC	CASSPDIDYGYTF
TRBV7-9	.	TRBJ1-1	.	17	TGTGCCAGCAGCTTAATACCAGATCCTCTCATGAACACTGAAGCTTTCTTT	CASSLIPDPLMNTEAFF
TRBV2	.	TRBJ2-7	.	12	TGTGCCAGCAGGGAGAGATCCTACGAGCAGTACTTC	CASRERSYEQYF
TRBV6-6	.	TRBJ2-5	.	15	TGTGCCAGCAGTTACAGCACAGCCCTTCAAGAGACCCAGTACTTC	CASSYSTALQETQYF
TRBV16	TRBD1	TRBJ2-7	.	15	TGTGCCAGCAGCCAACCCGGACAGGGCTCCTACGAGCAGTACTTC	CASSQPGQGSYEQYF
TRBV7-9	TRBD2	TRBJ2-3	.	15	TGTGCCAGCAGCGTGACTAGCGGGAGGCCAGATACGCAGTATTTT	CASSVTSGRPDTQYF
TRBV6-5	.	TRBJ2-7	.	12	TGTGCCAGCAGTTACTCCCGGGGCGAGCAGTACTTC	CASSYSRGEQYF
TRBV18	.	TRBJ2-1	.	16	TGTGCCAGCTCACCATTTAGACTGAATGTTGACAATGAGCAGTTCTTC	CASSPFRLNVDNEQFF
TRBV7-6	.	TRBJ1-3	.	15	TGTGCCAGCAGCTCTTTACAGCTCTCTGGAAACACCATATATTTT	CASSSLQLSGNTIYF
TRBV28	TRBD2	TRBJ2-3	few	15	TGTGCCAGCAGACCCATAGCGGGGAGGTGGGATACGCAGTATTTT	CASRPIAGRWDTQYF
TRBV5-1	TRBD2	TRBJ2-2	once	15	TGCGCCAGCAGCTTGAGGACTAGCGGTTCCGGGGAGCTGTTTTTT	CASSLRTSGSGELFF
TRBV7-9	.	TRBJ2-3	once	12	TGTGCCAGCAGCCTAACCCTCATCGCGCAGTATTTT	CASSLTLIAQYF
TRBV5-6	.	TRBJ2-3	.	13	TGTGCCAGCAGCTTGAATAGCGGTAATCCGCAGTATTTT	CASSLNSGNPQYF
TRBV19	.	TRBJ2-7	.	14	TGTGCCAGTAGTAGTGAAGGACAGTTATACGAGCAGTACTTC	CASSSEGQLYEQYF
TRBV6-5	.	TRBJ1-1	.	13	TGTGCCAGCAAGCGGGACTTTAACACTGAAGCTTTCTTT	CASKRDFNTEAFF
TRBV3-1/TRBV3-2	TRBD1	TRBJ2-1	.	13	TGTGCCAGCAGCCCGGGACAGGGTCGTGAGCAGTTCTTC	CASSPGQGREQFF
TRBV2	.	TRBJ1-4	.	13	TGTGCCAGCAAAAGTCTCGAGAGTGAAAAACTGTTTTTT	CASKSLESEKLFF
TRBV6-1	.	TRBJ2-5	.	13	TGTGCCAGCAGTGAACTTAGCGTAGAGACCCAGTACTTC	CASSELSVETQYF
TRBV29-1	.	TRBJ2-3	.	13	TGCAGCGTTGACCAGGGTAGCACAGATACGCAGTATTTT	CSVDQGSTDTQYF
TRBV7-9	TRBD1	TRBJ2-3	.	16	TGTGCCAGCAGCTTCTTATCACAGGGGCATGGAGATACGCAGTATTTT	CASSFLSQGHGDTQYF
TRBV5-4	TRBD2	TRBJ2-1	.	12	TGTGCCAGCAGCTCGGGGGGAAATGAGCAGTTCTTC	CASSSGGNEQFF
TRBV18	TRBD1	TRBJ1-1	.	16	TGTGCCAGCTCACTAACACCTTACAGGGGGGACACTGAAGCTTTCTTT	CASSLTPYRGDTEAFF
TRBV15	.	TRBJ2-7	.	17	TGTGCCACCAGCAGAGATAAACTAGGCTTTGGTTCCTACGAGCAGTACTTC	CATSRDKLGFGSYEQYF
TRBV18	TRBD1	TRBJ2-6	.	16	TGTGCCAGCTCAGCGGACAGGGTCGGTGGGGCCAACGTCCTGACTTTC	CASSADRVGGANVLTF
TRBV6-2/TRBV6-3	.	TRBJ1-2	.	16	TGTGCCAGCAGTCAGAACCCAGGGCCCCTCTTGAGCGGCTACACCTTC	CASSQNPGPLLSGYTF
TRBV4-3	TRBD1	TRBJ1-1	few	15	TGCGCCAGCAGCCAAGATGCAGGGACAGACTCTGAAGCTTTCTTT	CASSQDAGTDSEAFF
TRBV5-6	.	TRBJ2-5	.	14	TGTGCCAGCAGCTTGGCAGGGATGGGAGAGACCCAGTACTTC	CASSLAGMGETQYF
TRBV6-2/TRBV6-3	.	TRBJ2-3	.	14	TGTGCCAGCAGCCTCTCCTCCCTCACAGATACGCAGTATTTT	CASSLSSLTDTQYF
TRBV21-1	.	TRBJ2-7	.	15	TGTGCCAGCAGCAAAATTAGCACCGATTCCTACGAGCAGTACTTC	CASSKISTDSYEQYF
TRBV12-3/TRBV12-4	TRBD2	TRBJ2-7	.	12	TGTGCCAGCAGAGCGGGAGGGTACGAGCAGTACTTC	CASRAGGYEQYF
TRBV4-3	.	TRBJ2-6	few	16	TGCGCCAGCAGCCAAGAAACAGGGACCGGGGCCAACGTCCTGACTTTC	CASSQETGTGANVLTF
TRBV9	TRBD2	TRBJ2-2	few	16	TGTGCCAGCAGCCCAACTATAGCGGGATTCACCGGGGAGCTGTTTTTT	CASSPTIAGFTGELFF
TRBV4-3	TRBD2	TRBJ2-7	.	15	TGCGCCAGCAGCCAAGTAGCGGGAGGGAAGTACGAGCAGTACTTC	CASSQVAGGKYEQYF
TRBV3-1/TRBV3-2	TRBD1	TRBJ1-2	once	14	TGTGCCACCCTTCTGCCGGGACAGGGTTATGGCTACACCTTC	CATLLPGQGYGYTF
TRBV6-2/TRBV6-3	.	TRBJ1-1	.	14	TGTGCCAGCAGTTACGGGGGGGCGCGCACTGAAGCTTTCTTT	CASSYGGARTEAFF